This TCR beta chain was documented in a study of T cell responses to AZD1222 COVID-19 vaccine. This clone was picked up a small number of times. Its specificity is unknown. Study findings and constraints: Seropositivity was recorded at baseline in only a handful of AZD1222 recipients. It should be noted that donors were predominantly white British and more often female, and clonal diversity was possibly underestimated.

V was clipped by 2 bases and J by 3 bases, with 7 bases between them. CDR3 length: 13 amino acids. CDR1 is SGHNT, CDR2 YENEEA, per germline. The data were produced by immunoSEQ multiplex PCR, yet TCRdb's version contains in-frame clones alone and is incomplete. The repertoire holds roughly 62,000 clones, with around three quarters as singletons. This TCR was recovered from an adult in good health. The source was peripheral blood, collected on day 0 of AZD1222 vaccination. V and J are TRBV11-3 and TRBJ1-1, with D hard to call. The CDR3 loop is CASSLSVYTEAFF. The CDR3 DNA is TGTGCCAGCAGCTTAAGTGTATACACTGAAGCTTTCTTT.